Listed below are T cell receptor beta chains from one sample, sequenced in a study of T cells in Graves' hyperthyroidism and ophthalmopathy. Each CDR3 protein is one row after TCRdb ran MiXCR on the multiplex PCR reads. The data show 30,000 to 35,000 distinct CDR3 sequences, with about 52% seen just once and roughly 27% held by the top ten. Sequenced sample: blood. All receptors come from a woman aged 35 to 49 with Graves' ophthalmopathy. Both conserved end residues are part of each CDR3. The D gene is left open where the match is weak. Some rows have no size entry. The others give once, few or many, or a class for an expanded clone.

cdr3_nt: TGTGCCAGCAGTCCCTCTTCGCGGACTTTTGAAGCTTTCTTT; cdr3_aa: CASSPSSRTFEAFF; j_call: TRBJ1-1; v_call: TRBV5-5; d_call: NA; clone_size: many
cdr3_nt: TGTGCCAGCCGACGGGGCGCGGAATATGGCTACACCTTC; cdr3_aa: CASRRGAEYGYTF; j_call: TRBJ1-2; v_call: TRBV25-1; d_call: NA; clone_size: many
cdr3_nt: TGTGCCAGCAGCTTTCTACCGGGACAGGGGGCAAGGTCCTACAATGAGCAGTTCTTC; cdr3_aa: CASSFLPGQGARSYNEQFF; j_call: TRBJ2-1; v_call: TRBV7-9; d_call: TRBD1; clone_size: many
cdr3_nt: TGTGCCAGCAGTGGGGGCAGGGTCAGGGGTAATGAGCAGTTCTTC; cdr3_aa: CASSGGRVRGNEQFF; j_call: TRBJ2-1; v_call: TRBV2; d_call: NA; clone_size: NA
cdr3_nt: TGCAGTGCTTCGGGGGGCGGGGGTAAGGATACGCAGTATTTT; cdr3_aa: CSASGGGGKDTQYF; j_call: TRBJ2-3; v_call: TRBV20-1; d_call: NA; clone_size: NA
cdr3_nt: TGCGCCAGCAGTGATAGGACTACCACTAGCACAGATACGCAGTATTTT; cdr3_aa: CASSDRTTTSTDTQYF; j_call: TRBJ2-3; v_call: TRBV10-2; d_call: NA; clone_size: few
cdr3_nt: TGTGCCAGCAGTGAAGTCGGGCAGAACACTGAAGCTTTCTTT; cdr3_aa: CASSEVGQNTEAFF; j_call: TRBJ1-1; v_call: TRBV25-1; d_call: NA; clone_size: many
cdr3_nt: TGTGCCAGCAGCACGGGGGAGGGCGAGGTGGGACTGTTTTTT; cdr3_aa: CASSTGEGEVGLFF; j_call: TRBJ1-4; v_call: TRBV5-6; d_call: NA; clone_size: NA
cdr3_nt: TGTGCCAGTAGTGCGACAGGGGGCCTCAATCAGCCCCAGCATTTT; cdr3_aa: CASSATGGLNQPQHF; j_call: TRBJ1-5; v_call: TRBV19; d_call: TRBD1; clone_size: medium-sized
cdr3_nt: TGTGCCAGTAGTATAGAGCACAGGGGGTCCGGCTACACCTTC; cdr3_aa: CASSIEHRGSGYTF; j_call: TRBJ1-2; v_call: TRBV19; d_call: TRBD1; clone_size: NA
cdr3_nt: TGTGCCAGCAGTCCAGGTGTAGGGACAGGGGGGCCCGGGGAGCTGTTTTTT; cdr3_aa: CASSPGVGTGGPGELFF; j_call: TRBJ2-2; v_call: TRBV7-9; d_call: TRBD1; clone_size: NA
cdr3_nt: TGTGCCAGCAGTTACGGACAGGGTTGCTGGGGTGAAGCTTTCTTT; cdr3_aa: CASSYGQGCWGEAFF; j_call: TRBJ1-1; v_call: TRBV6-5; d_call: TRBD1; clone_size: NA
cdr3_nt: TGTGCTAGCAGCCCAAGGGGCGGGGAGACCCAGTACTTC; cdr3_aa: CASSPRGGETQYF; j_call: TRBJ2-5; v_call: TRBV7-7; d_call: NA; clone_size: NA
cdr3_nt: TGTGCCAGCAGCCTCCCGAGAGGGGCCGGATACACTGAAGCTTTCTTT; cdr3_aa: CASSLPRGAGYTEAFF; j_call: TRBJ1-1; v_call: TRBV7-9; d_call: NA; clone_size: many
cdr3_nt: TGTGCCAGCAGCTGGACTAGCGGGACGGAATTTGGCGAGCAGTACTTC; cdr3_aa: CASSWTSGTEFGEQYF; j_call: TRBJ2-7; v_call: TRBV7-6; d_call: TRBD2; clone_size: NA
cdr3_nt: TGTGCCAGCAGCTTAGAGGGCGGTGGGCCTCGATACAAAAACATTCAGTACTTC; cdr3_aa: CASSLEGGGPRYKNIQYF; j_call: TRBJ2-4; v_call: TRBV7-2; d_call: NA; clone_size: many
cdr3_nt: TGTGCCAGCAGCGTAGGGACTAGCGTCCTGACTTTC; cdr3_aa: CASSVGTSVLTF; j_call: TRBJ2-6; v_call: TRBV9; d_call: TRBD2; clone_size: once
cdr3_nt: TGTGCCAGTAGTATTCTAGCGGGCTACGAGCAGTACTTC; cdr3_aa: CASSILAGYEQYF; j_call: TRBJ2-7; v_call: TRBV19; d_call: TRBD2; clone_size: few
cdr3_nt: TGTGCCAGCAGTTCTGGACAGGGGACTAGCTATGGCTACACCTTC; cdr3_aa: CASSSGQGTSYGYTF; j_call: TRBJ1-2; v_call: TRBV12-3/TRBV12-4; d_call: TRBD1; clone_size: NA
cdr3_nt: TGCAGTGCATGCGGGGGTGCACCTCCGTGCTCCTACGAGCAGTACTTC; cdr3_aa: CSACGGAPPCSYEQYF; j_call: TRBJ2-7; v_call: TRBV20-1; d_call: TRBD2; clone_size: NA
cdr3_nt: TGTGCCAGCAGCTTGGGGAGGGGGTGGATCGCTGAAGCTTTCTTT; cdr3_aa: CASSLGRGWIAEAFF; j_call: TRBJ1-1; v_call: TRBV7-2; d_call: NA; clone_size: NA
cdr3_nt: TGTGCCAGTAACAGGGGGCGCGACTATGGCTACACCTTC; cdr3_aa: CASNRGRDYGYTF; j_call: TRBJ1-2; v_call: TRBV28; d_call: TRBD1; clone_size: many
cdr3_nt: TGTGCCAGCAGCTTGGAGTCTAGCGGGTATGGCTACACCTTC; cdr3_aa: CASSLESSGYGYTF; j_call: TRBJ1-2; v_call: TRBV5-4; d_call: NA; clone_size: NA
cdr3_nt: TGTGCCAGCAGCTCCGTATCGGCTGAAGCTTTCTTT; cdr3_aa: CASSSVSAEAFF; j_call: TRBJ1-1; v_call: TRBV7-6; d_call: NA; clone_size: NA
cdr3_nt: TGCGCCAGCAGCCAAACAGGGAAGGATACGCAGTATTTT; cdr3_aa: CASSQTGKDTQYF; j_call: TRBJ2-3; v_call: TRBV4-3; d_call: NA; clone_size: many
cdr3_nt: TGCAGCGTTGAGCTGGGGACAGGGGCCGCTAACTATGGCTACACCTTC; cdr3_aa: CSVELGTGAANYGYTF; j_call: TRBJ1-2; v_call: TRBV29-1; d_call: TRBD1; clone_size: once
cdr3_nt: TGTGCCAGCAGCCCGCAGGTAGCGGGAGCCACCGGGGAGCTGTTTTTT; cdr3_aa: CASSPQVAGATGELFF; j_call: TRBJ2-2; v_call: TRBV7-3; d_call: TRBD2; clone_size: many
cdr3_nt: TGCAGTGCTAACAACTGGGACTCCTACAATGAGCAGTTCTTC; cdr3_aa: CSANNWDSYNEQFF; j_call: TRBJ2-1; v_call: TRBV20-1; d_call: NA; clone_size: many
cdr3_nt: TGTGCCACCTCTGACGGAAGGAACACTGAAGCTTTCTTT; cdr3_aa: CATSDGRNTEAFF; j_call: TRBJ1-1; v_call: TRBV24-1; d_call: NA; clone_size: medium-sized
cdr3_nt: TGTGCCAGCAGCTTCGGTGGGGAGACCCAGTACTTC; cdr3_aa: CASSFGGETQYF; j_call: TRBJ2-5; v_call: TRBV7-6; d_call: NA; clone_size: NA
cdr3_nt: TGTGCCAGCAGCCGTCCAGAACAGGGCTTGAAGGGCTACACCTTC; cdr3_aa: CASSRPEQGLKGYTF; j_call: TRBJ1-2; v_call: TRBV11-2; d_call: NA; clone_size: few
cdr3_nt: TGTGCCAGCAGCTTATCCCCTCGGGCGGCAGGGGCCAACGTCCTGACTTTC; cdr3_aa: CASSLSPRAAGANVLTF; j_call: TRBJ2-6; v_call: TRBV7-3; d_call: NA; clone_size: NA
cdr3_nt: TGTGCCAGCAGCTTGAGGGGACAGGGGGCTAACTATGGCTACACCTTC; cdr3_aa: CASSLRGQGANYGYTF; j_call: TRBJ1-2; v_call: TRBV11-1; d_call: TRBD1; clone_size: NA
cdr3_nt: TGTGCCAGCAGTTTTCGGACAGGGGGCACCACTGAAGCTTTCTTT; cdr3_aa: CASSFRTGGTTEAFF; j_call: TRBJ1-1; v_call: TRBV7-2; d_call: TRBD1; clone_size: NA
cdr3_nt: TGCAGTGCTAGAGATCTAGCGGGAGACACCTTC; cdr3_aa: CSARDLAGDTF; j_call: TRBJ1-2; v_call: TRBV20-1; d_call: NA; clone_size: NA
cdr3_nt: TGTGCCACCAGCGGGACTAGCTCCTACAATGAGCAGTTCTTC; cdr3_aa: CATSGTSSYNEQFF; j_call: TRBJ2-1; v_call: TRBV24-1; d_call: TRBD2; clone_size: NA
cdr3_nt: TGCGCCAGCAGGGGACAGGGAAGAGACGAGCAGTACTTC; cdr3_aa: CASRGQGRDEQYF; j_call: TRBJ2-7; v_call: TRBV10-2; d_call: TRBD1; clone_size: medium-sized
cdr3_nt: TGTGCCAGCAGTCAGCCTGCGGACCGGGGGGGCCAAGCCTACGAGCAGTACTTC; cdr3_aa: CASSQPADRGGQAYEQYF; j_call: TRBJ2-7; v_call: TRBV2; d_call: TRBD2; clone_size: NA
cdr3_nt: TGTGCCAGTAGCACAGGGGAAAGACTGTTTTTT; cdr3_aa: CASSTGERLFF; j_call: TRBJ1-4; v_call: TRBV19; d_call: TRBD1; clone_size: NA
cdr3_nt: TGTGCCAGCAGTGAACAGGTGAATTCACCCCTCCACTTT; cdr3_aa: CASSEQVNSPLHF; j_call: TRBJ1-6; v_call: TRBV2; d_call: NA; clone_size: medium-sized
cdr3_nt: TGTGCCAGCAGTCCTCAGGGGGCTGAAGGTCAGCCCCAGCATTTT; cdr3_aa: CASSPQGAEGQPQHF; j_call: TRBJ1-5; v_call: TRBV6-1; d_call: TRBD1; clone_size: many
cdr3_nt: TGTGCCAGCAGCCGGGACAGGCCGCCGGGGACACCCCTCCACTTT; cdr3_aa: CASSRDRPPGTPLHF; j_call: TRBJ1-6; v_call: TRBV7-8; d_call: TRBD1; clone_size: medium-sized
cdr3_nt: TGTGCCAGTAGTATGTCAAACAGGGGGGGGCATCGTGAAGCTTTCTTT; cdr3_aa: CASSMSNRGGHREAFF; j_call: TRBJ1-1; v_call: TRBV19; d_call: TRBD1; clone_size: NA
cdr3_nt: TGTGCCAGCAGTGACGGGCAGGGAAGCAATCAGCCCCAGCATTTT; cdr3_aa: CASSDGQGSNQPQHF; j_call: TRBJ1-5; v_call: TRBV6-1; d_call: NA; clone_size: many
cdr3_nt: TGTGCCAGCAGCTTGGGGACTAGCGGATATAGGAACACCGGGGAGCTGTTTTTT; cdr3_aa: CASSLGTSGYRNTGELFF; j_call: TRBJ2-2; v_call: TRBV11-2; d_call: TRBD2; clone_size: many
cdr3_nt: TGTGCCAGCAGACGAGCAGGGGGTCGCAATGAGCAGTTCTTC; cdr3_aa: CASRRAGGRNEQFF; j_call: TRBJ2-1; v_call: TRBV6-5; d_call: TRBD1; clone_size: NA
cdr3_nt: TGTGCCAGCAGTTTTCCAGGGAAAGGACTAGCGAGAGACGAAGGTGAGCAGTTCTTC; cdr3_aa: CASSFPGKGLARDEGEQFF; j_call: TRBJ2-1; v_call: TRBV7-9; d_call: TRBD2; clone_size: NA
cdr3_nt: TGTGCCAGCAGCCAGACCTATAGCAATCAGCCCCAGCATTTT; cdr3_aa: CASSQTYSNQPQHF; j_call: TRBJ1-5; v_call: TRBV6-5; d_call: NA; clone_size: many
cdr3_nt: TGTGCCAGCAGCGTGAGAGGCCTAGCGGGGTACAATGAGCAGTTCTTC; cdr3_aa: CASSVRGLAGYNEQFF; j_call: TRBJ2-1; v_call: TRBV9; d_call: TRBD2; clone_size: NA